These T cell receptor beta chains were read from a single sample in a study of cytomegalovirus exposure and HLA in healthy donors. Measured with immunoSEQ multiplex PCR; TCRdb has only the in-frame clones, and not every one. The table includes fewer than 250,000 clones, roughly 80% detected once. Sequencing used PBMCs. The receptors stem from a woman aged 25-40 years in good health and CMV-seropositive. The CDR3 runs from the conserved cysteine through the conserved F or W. The D gene is left open where the match is weak. The size entry is marked missing in some rows and otherwise reads once, few, many or a size class.

J: TRBJ2-1
V: TRBV27
D: TRBD1
size: once
CDR3: CASSPKSTGGTEQFF
DNA: TGTGCCAGCAGTCCGAAGTCAACAGGGGGGACTGAGCAGTTCTTC

J: TRBJ2-5
V: TRBV15
D: -
size: -
CDR3: CATSRESGKETQYF
DNA: TGTGCCACCAGCAGAGAGTCGGGTAAAGAGACCCAGTACTTC

J: TRBJ1-5
V: TRBV27
D: -
size: once
CDR3: CASSLQGSNQPQHF
DNA: TGTGCCAGCAGTTTACAGGGAAGCAATCAGCCCCAGCATTTT

J: TRBJ2-7
V: TRBV5-4
D: -
size: few
CDR3: CASSSTPGIYEQYF
DNA: TGTGCCAGCAGCTCGACCCCGGGAATTTACGAGCAGTACTTC

J: TRBJ2-3
V: TRBV7-2
D: TRBD2
size: few
CDR3: CAWIVAGGLTDTQYF
DNA: TGTGCCTGGATAGTTGCGGGAGGTTTAACAGATACGCAGTATTTT

J: TRBJ1-2
V: TRBV5-1
D: -
size: few
CDR3: CASSLGYSNGYTF
DNA: TGCGCCAGCAGCTTGGGGTACTCGAACGGCTACACCTTC

J: TRBJ2-2
V: TRBV28
D: TRBD2
size: -
CDR3: CASSRKREGPSGELFF
DNA: TGTGCCAGCAGTAGAAAGCGGGAGGGCCCGTCCGGGGAGCTGTTTTTT

J: TRBJ2-5
V: TRBV12-2
D: -
size: few
CDR3: CASRPGDRQETQYF
DNA: TGTGCAAGTCGCCCGGGGGACAGGCAAGAGACCCAGTACTTC

J: TRBJ1-5
V: TRBV28
D: -
size: -
CDR3: CASSLSPGSNQPQHF
DNA: TGTGCCAGCAGTTTAAGTCCGGGGAGCAATCAGCCCCAGCATTTT

J: TRBJ2-1
V: TRBV10-2
D: -
size: -
CDR3: CATVLRKRENNEQFF
DNA: TGCGCCACCGTACTCCGAAAGCGCGAGAACAATGAGCAGTTCTTC

J: TRBJ2-1
V: TRBV19
D: -
size: -
CDR3: CASSIVSNEQFF
DNA: TGTGCCAGTAGTATAGTCAGTAATGAGCAGTTCTTC

J: TRBJ2-1
V: TRBV2
D: -
size: few
CDR3: CASSDRDNPRNEQFF
DNA: TGTGCCAGCAGTGACCGGGACAACCCGCGTAATGAGCAGTTCTTC

J: TRBJ2-7
V: TRBV5-6
D: -
size: -
CDR3: CASSLTPGREQYF
DNA: TGTGCCAGCAGCTTGACACCGGGTAGGGAGCAGTACTTC

J: TRBJ1-1
V: TRBV6-1
D: -
size: -
CDR3: CASSGFQGGTEAFF
DNA: TGTGCCAGCAGTGGATTTCAGGGAGGGACTGAAGCTTTCTTT

J: TRBJ1-1
V: TRBV19
D: -
size: once
CDR3: CASTPDRNPEAFF
DNA: TGTGCCAGTACCCCAGACAGGAACCCTGAAGCTTTCTTT

J: TRBJ2-2
V: TRBV28
D: TRBD2
size: -
CDR3: CASSLLAGVDTGELFF
DNA: TGTGCCAGCAGTTTATTGGCGGGAGTCGACACCGGGGAGCTGTTTTTT

J: TRBJ1-1
V: TRBV6-5
D: -
size: -
CDR3: CASSFVGGMNTEAFF
DNA: TGTGCCAGCAGTTTCGTCGGGGGTATGAACACTGAAGCTTTCTTT

J: TRBJ2-1
V: TRBV10-1
D: -
size: -
CDR3: CASVLATEQFF
DNA: TGCGCCAGCGTCCTAGCGACTGAGCAGTTCTTC

J: TRBJ2-7
V: TRBV2
D: TRBD2
size: -
CDR3: CASSEGGLSHEQYF
DNA: TGTGCCAGCAGTGAAGGGGGACTATCCCACGAGCAGTACTTC

J: TRBJ1-6
V: TRBV28
D: TRBD1
size: -
CDR3: CASSWTGVNSPLHF
DNA: TGTGCCAGCAGCTGGACAGGGGTAAATTCACCCCTCCACTTT

J: TRBJ1-2
V: TRBV28
D: -
size: -
CDR3: CASSLTVGAGYTF
DNA: TGTGCCAGCAGTTTAACTGTGGGCGCGGGCTACACCTTC

J: TRBJ1-4
V: TRBV5-5
D: TRBD1
size: -
CDR3: CASSLYWTGGTVATNEKLFF
DNA: TGTGCCAGCAGCCTCTATTGGACAGGGGGAACCGTAGCAACTAATGAAAAACTGTTTTTT

J: TRBJ2-7
V: TRBV4-1
D: -
size: once
CDR3: CASSQVRSSYEQYF
DNA: TGCGCCAGCAGCCAAGTCCGCAGCTCCTACGAGCAGTACTTC

J: TRBJ2-7
V: TRBV27
D: TRBD2
size: -
CDR3: CASTLRAGDAYEQYF
DNA: TGTGCCAGCACCCTCCGGGCGGGAGATGCCTACGAGCAGTACTTC

J: TRBJ2-2
V: TRBV19
D: TRBD2
size: -
CDR3: CASSTRLAGTTGELFF
DNA: TGTGCCAGTAGTACCCGCCTAGCGGGTACCACCGGGGAGCTGTTTTTT

J: TRBJ1-1
V: TRBV10-3
D: TRBD1
size: few
CDR3: CAISQGTEYTEAFF
DNA: TGTGCCATCAGTCAGGGGACAGAGTACACTGAAGCTTTCTTT

J: TRBJ2-3
V: TRBV28
D: TRBD2
size: once
CDR3: CASSFVASGSTDTQYF
DNA: TGTGCCAGCAGTTTCGTGGCTAGCGGGAGCACAGATACGCAGTATTTT

J: TRBJ2-7
V: TRBV5-4
D: -
size: -
CDR3: CASSTKSNGNSYEQYF
DNA: TGTGCCAGCAGCACGAAATCTAACGGGAACTCCTACGAGCAGTACTTC

J: TRBJ1-1
V: TRBV6-5
D: TRBD1
size: -
CDR3: CASTSRQGAETEAFF
DNA: TGTGCCAGCACTAGTCGACAGGGGGCTGAGACTGAAGCTTTCTTT

J: TRBJ2-2
V: TRBV5-8
D: TRBD1
size: -
CDR3: CASGPGTGAYTGELFF
DNA: TGTGCCAGCGGACCCGGGACAGGCGCTTACACCGGGGAGCTGTTTTTT

J: TRBJ2-1
V: TRBV27
D: TRBD2
size: -
CDR3: CASSLQLAGGHEQFF
DNA: TGTGCCAGCAGTTTACAACTAGCGGGAGGGCATGAGCAGTTCTTC

J: TRBJ2-7
V: TRBV28
D: TRBD2
size: -
CDR3: CASSIPISGRPGEQYF
DNA: TGTGCCAGCAGTATACCCATTAGCGGGAGGCCAGGCGAGCAGTACTTC

J: TRBJ2-1
V: TRBV5-4
D: -
size: -
CDR3: CASSFEANLPSYNEQFF
DNA: TGTGCCAGCAGCTTCGAGGCCAACCTCCCATCTTACAATGAGCAGTTCTTC

J: TRBJ2-7
V: TRBV28
D: TRBD2
size: few
CDR3: CASSFNLAGAGNEQYF
DNA: TGTGCCAGCAGTTTCAATCTAGCGGGAGCGGGGAACGAGCAGTACTTC

J: TRBJ2-5
V: TRBV18
D: TRBD2
size: -
CDR3: CASSPPRGGQETQYF
DNA: TGTGCCAGCTCACCACCTCGCGGGGGCCAAGAGACCCAGTACTTC

J: TRBJ1-5
V: TRBV28
D: TRBD1
size: -
CDR3: CASSLSRPSRGRQPQHF
DNA: TGTGCCAGCAGTCTTTCCCGCCCTAGCAGGGGGCGTCAGCCCCAGCATTTT

J: TRBJ2-7
V: TRBV4-1
D: TRBD1
size: -
CDR3: CASSYRQGTDEQYF
DNA: TGCGCCAGCAGCTATCGACAGGGGACCGACGAGCAGTACTTC

J: TRBJ2-7
V: TRBV19
D: -
size: -
CDR3: CATQSSGEQYF
DNA: TGTGCCACCCAATCCTCGGGGGAGCAGTACTTC

J: TRBJ2-7
V: TRBV28
D: -
size: -
CDR3: CASSLKLYEQYF
DNA: TGTGCCAGCAGTTTAAAACTCTACGAGCAGTACTTC

J: TRBJ2-7
V: TRBV9
D: -
size: -
CDR3: CASSARGEQYF
DNA: TGTGCCAGCAGCGCTAGGGGGGAGCAGTACTTC

J: TRBJ2-7
V: TRBV2
D: TRBD2
size: -
CDR3: CASSGGGYEQYF
DNA: TGTGCCAGCAGCGGGGGGGGGTACGAGCAGTACTTC

J: TRBJ2-6
V: TRBV5-1
D: -
size: -
CDR3: CASLPGHSDSGANVLTF
DNA: TGCGCCAGCTTACCGGGACACTCTGACTCTGGGGCCAACGTCCTGACTTTC

J: TRBJ2-3
V: TRBV4-1
D: TRBD2
size: -
CDR3: CASSRILAGADTQYF
DNA: TGCGCCAGCAGCCGAATACTAGCGGGAGCAGATACGCAGTATTTT

J: TRBJ2-7
V: TRBV20-1
D: -
size: few
CDR3: CRGAAGNEQYF
DNA: TGCAGGGGGGCTGCCGGCAACGAGCAGTACTTC

J: TRBJ2-1
V: TRBV11-2
D: -
size: -
CDR3: CASSFYGHAVYNEQFF
DNA: TGTGCCAGCAGCTTCTATGGACATGCGGTTTACAATGAGCAGTTCTTC

J: TRBJ2-7
V: TRBV4-1
D: -
size: few
CDR3: CASSLASGQSYEQYF
DNA: TGCGCCAGCAGCCTCGCGAGCGGACAGAGCTACGAGCAGTACTTC

J: TRBJ2-5
V: TRBV6-5
D: -
size: -
CDR3: CASSLGLQRTQYF
DNA: TGTGCCAGCAGTCTGGGGCTCCAGAGGACCCAGTACTTC

J: TRBJ1-4
V: TRBV11-2
D: -
size: -
CDR3: CASSLDRGKIEKLFF
DNA: TGTGCCAGCAGCTTAGATCGGGGAAAAATTGAAAAACTGTTTTTT

J: TRBJ2-2
V: TRBV5-4
D: TRBD1
size: -
CDR3: CASSLGLTGAFRTGELFF
DNA: TGTGCCAGCAGCTTGGGCCTTACAGGGGCGTTTAGGACCGGGGAGCTGTTTTTT

J: TRBJ2-5
V: TRBV4-1
D: -
size: -
CDR3: CASSQVNLGLKETQYF
DNA: TGCGCCAGCAGCCAAGTAAATCTTGGACTGAAAGAGACCCAGTACTTC

J: TRBJ2-3
V: TRBV6-1
D: -
size: few
CDR3: CASSRDTVRDTQYF
DNA: TGTGCCAGCAGCCGGGACACCGTGAGAGATACGCAGTATTTT